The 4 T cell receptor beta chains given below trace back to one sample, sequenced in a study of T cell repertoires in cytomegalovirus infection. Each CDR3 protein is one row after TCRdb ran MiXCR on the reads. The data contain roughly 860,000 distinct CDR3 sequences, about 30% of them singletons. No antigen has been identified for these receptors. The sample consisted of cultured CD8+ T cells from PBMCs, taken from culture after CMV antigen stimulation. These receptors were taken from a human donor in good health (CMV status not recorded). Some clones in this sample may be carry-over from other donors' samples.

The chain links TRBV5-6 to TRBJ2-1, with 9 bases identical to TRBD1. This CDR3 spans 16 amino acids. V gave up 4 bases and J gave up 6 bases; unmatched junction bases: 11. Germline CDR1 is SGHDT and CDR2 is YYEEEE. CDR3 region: CASSGGTGRFSNEQFF. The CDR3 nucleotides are TGTGCCAGCAGCGGAGGGACAGGGCGTTTCAGCAATGAGCAGTTCTTC.

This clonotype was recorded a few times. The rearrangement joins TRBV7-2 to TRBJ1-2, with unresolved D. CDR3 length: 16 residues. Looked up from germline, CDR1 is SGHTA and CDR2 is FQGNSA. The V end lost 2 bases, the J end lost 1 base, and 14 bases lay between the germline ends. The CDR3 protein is CASSLSINSFNYGYTF. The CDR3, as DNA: TGTGCCAGCAGCTTATCTATAAACAGCTTTAACTATGGCTACACCTTC.

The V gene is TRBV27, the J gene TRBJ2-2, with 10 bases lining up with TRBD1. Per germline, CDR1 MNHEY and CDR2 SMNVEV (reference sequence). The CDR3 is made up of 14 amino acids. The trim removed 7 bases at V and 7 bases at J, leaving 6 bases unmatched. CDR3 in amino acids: CASTLTGGIGELFF. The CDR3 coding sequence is TGTGCCAGCACTCTGACAGGGGGCATCGGGGAGCTGTTTTTT.

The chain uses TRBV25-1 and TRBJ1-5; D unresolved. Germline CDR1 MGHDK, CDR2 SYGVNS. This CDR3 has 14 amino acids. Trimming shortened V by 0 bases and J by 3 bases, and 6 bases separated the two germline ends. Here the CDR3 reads CASSEYNVNQPQHF. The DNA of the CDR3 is TGTGCCAGCAGTGAATATAACGTCAATCAGCCCCAGCATTTT.